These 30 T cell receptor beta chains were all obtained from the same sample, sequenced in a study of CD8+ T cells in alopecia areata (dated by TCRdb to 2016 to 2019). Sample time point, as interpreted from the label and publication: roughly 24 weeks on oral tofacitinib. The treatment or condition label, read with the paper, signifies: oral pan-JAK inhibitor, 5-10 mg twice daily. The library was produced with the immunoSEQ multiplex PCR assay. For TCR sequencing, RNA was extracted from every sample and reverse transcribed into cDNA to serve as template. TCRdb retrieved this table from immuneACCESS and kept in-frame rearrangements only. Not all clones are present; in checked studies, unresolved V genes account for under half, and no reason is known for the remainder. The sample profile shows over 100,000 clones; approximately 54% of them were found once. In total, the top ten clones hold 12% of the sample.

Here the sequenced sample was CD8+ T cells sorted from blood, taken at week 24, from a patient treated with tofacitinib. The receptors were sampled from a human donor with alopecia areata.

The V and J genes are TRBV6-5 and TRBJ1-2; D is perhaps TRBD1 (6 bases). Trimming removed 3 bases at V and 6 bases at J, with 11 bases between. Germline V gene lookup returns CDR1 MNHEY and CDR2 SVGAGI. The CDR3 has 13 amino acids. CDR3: CASSYTGADGYTF. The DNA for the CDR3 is TGTGCCAGCAGTTATACGGGGGCAGATGGCTACACCTTC.

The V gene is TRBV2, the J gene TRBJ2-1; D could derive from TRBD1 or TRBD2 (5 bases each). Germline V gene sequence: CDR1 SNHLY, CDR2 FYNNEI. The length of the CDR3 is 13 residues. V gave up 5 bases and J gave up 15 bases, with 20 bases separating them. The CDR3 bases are TGTGCCAGCAGTTTGAGCTGGGGGATCGGACGGTTCTTC. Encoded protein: CASSLSWGIGRFF.

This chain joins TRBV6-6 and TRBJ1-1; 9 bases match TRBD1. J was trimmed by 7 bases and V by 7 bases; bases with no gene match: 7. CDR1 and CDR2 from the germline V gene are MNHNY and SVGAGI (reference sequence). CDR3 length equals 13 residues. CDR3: CASNEQGANEAFF. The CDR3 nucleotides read TGTGCCAGCAACGAACAGGGGGCTAATGAAGCTTTCTTT.

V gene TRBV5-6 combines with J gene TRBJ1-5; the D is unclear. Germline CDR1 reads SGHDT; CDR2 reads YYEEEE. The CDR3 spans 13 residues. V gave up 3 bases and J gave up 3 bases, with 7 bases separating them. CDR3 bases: TGTGCCAGCAGCTGGGGAGACAATCAGCCCCAGCATTTT. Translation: CASSWGDNQPQHF.

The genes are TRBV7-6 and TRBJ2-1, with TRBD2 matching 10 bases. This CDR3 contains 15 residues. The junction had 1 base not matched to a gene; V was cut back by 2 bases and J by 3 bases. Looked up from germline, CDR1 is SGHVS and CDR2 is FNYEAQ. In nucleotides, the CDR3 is TGTGCCAGCAGCTTACGGACTAGCGGCTACAATGAGCAGTTCTTC. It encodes CASSLRTSGYNEQFF.

The CDR3 coding sequence is TGTGCCTGGAGTCCCTCAGGAAATTCACCCCTCCACTTT. This sequence encodes CAWSPSGNSPLHF. V is TRBV30 and J is TRBJ1-6; D is unclear. V lost 2 bases and J lost 7, with 9 bases in between. Germline loops: CDR1 GTSNPN, CDR2 SVGIG (reference sequence). The CDR3 is 13 residues long.

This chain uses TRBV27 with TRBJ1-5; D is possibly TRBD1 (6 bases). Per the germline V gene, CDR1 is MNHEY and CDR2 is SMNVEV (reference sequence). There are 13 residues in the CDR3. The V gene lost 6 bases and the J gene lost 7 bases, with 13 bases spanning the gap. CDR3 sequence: CASSPTGGQPQHF. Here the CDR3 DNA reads TGTGCCAGCAGCCCGACAGGAGGGCAGCCCCAGCATTTT.

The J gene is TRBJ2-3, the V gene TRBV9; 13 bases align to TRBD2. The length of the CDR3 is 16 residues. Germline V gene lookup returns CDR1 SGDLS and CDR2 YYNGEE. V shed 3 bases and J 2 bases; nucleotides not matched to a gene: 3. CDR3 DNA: TGTGCCAGCAGCGAGGGACTAGCGGGGCTCACAGATACGCAGTATTTT. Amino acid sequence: CASSEGLAGLTDTQYF.

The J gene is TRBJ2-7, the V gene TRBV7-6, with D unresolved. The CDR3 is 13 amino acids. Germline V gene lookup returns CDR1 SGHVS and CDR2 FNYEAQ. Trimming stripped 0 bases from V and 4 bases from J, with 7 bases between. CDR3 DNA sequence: TGTGCCAGCAGCTTAGCGGGTTTTTACGAGCAGTACTTC. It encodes CASSLAGFYEQYF.

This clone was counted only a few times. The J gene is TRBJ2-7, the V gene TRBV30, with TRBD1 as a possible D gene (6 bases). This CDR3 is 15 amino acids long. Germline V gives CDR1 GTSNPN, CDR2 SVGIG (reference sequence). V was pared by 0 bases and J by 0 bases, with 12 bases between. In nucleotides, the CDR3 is TGTGCCTGGAGTGTACAGGGTGCCACCTCCTACGAGCAGTACTTC. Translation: CAWSVQGATSYEQYF.

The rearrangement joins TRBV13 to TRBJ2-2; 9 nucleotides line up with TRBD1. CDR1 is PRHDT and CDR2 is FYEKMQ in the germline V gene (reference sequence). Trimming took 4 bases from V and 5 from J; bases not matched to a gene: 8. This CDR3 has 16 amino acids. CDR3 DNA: TGTGCCAGCAGCTCTTCCGACAGGGGGGAAACCGGGGAGCTGTTTTTT. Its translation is CASSSSDRGETGELFF.

This CDR3 is CASTLDSNYGYTF. Written as DNA, the CDR3 is TGTGCCAGCACCCTCGACAGTAACTATGGCTACACCTTC. The V call is TRBV7-9, the J call TRBJ1-2; a possible D gene is TRBD1 (5 bases). CDR3 length equals 13 residues. Trimming removed 7 bases from V and 1 base from J, with 10 bases in between. Germline CDR1 is SEHNR and CDR2 is FQNEAQ (reference sequence). The whole variable domain, filled in from reference TRBV7-9 and TRBJ1-2, reads DTGVSQNPRHKITKRGQNVTFRCDPISEHNRLYWYRQTLGQGPEFLTYFQNEAQLEKSRLLSDRFSAERPKGSFSTLEIQRTEQGDSAMYLCASTLDSNYGYTFGSGTRLTVV.

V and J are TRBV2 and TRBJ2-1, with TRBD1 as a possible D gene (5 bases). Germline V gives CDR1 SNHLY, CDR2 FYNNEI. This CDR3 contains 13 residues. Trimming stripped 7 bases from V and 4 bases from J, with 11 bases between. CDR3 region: CASTTTEYNEQFF. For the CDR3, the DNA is TGTGCCAGCACCACGACAGAGTACAATGAGCAGTTCTTC.

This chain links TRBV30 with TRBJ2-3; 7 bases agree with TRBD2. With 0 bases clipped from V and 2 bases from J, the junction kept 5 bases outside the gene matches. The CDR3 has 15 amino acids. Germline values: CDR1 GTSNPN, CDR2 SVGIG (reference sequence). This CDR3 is CAWSVISGFTDTQYF. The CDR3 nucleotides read TGTGCCTGGAGTGTGATTAGCGGGTTCACAGATACGCAGTATTTT.

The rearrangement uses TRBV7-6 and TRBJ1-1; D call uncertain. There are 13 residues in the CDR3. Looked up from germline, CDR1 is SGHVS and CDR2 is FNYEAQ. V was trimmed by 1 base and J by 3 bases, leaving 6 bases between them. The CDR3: CASSLDGDTEAFF. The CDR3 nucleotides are TGTGCCAGCAGCTTAGATGGGGACACTGAAGCTTTCTTT.

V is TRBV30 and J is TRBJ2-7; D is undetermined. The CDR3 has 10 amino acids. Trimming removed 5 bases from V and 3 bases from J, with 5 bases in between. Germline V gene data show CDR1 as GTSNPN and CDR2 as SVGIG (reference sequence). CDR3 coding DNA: TGTGCCTGGGGGCACTACGAGCAGTACTTC. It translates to CAWGHYEQYF.

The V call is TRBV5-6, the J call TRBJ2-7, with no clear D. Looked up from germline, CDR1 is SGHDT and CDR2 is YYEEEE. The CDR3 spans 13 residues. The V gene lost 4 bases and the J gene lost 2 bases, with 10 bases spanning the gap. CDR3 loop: CASSVDTTYEQYF. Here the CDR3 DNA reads TGTGCCAGCAGCGTCGACACGACCTACGAGCAGTACTTC.

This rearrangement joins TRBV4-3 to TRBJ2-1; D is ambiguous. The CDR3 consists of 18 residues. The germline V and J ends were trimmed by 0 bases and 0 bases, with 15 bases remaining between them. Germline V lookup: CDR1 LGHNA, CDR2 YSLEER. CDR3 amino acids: CASSQDWAAFPSYNEQFF. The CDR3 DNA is TGCGCCAGCAGCCAAGATTGGGCCGCTTTCCCCTCCTACAATGAGCAGTTCTTC.

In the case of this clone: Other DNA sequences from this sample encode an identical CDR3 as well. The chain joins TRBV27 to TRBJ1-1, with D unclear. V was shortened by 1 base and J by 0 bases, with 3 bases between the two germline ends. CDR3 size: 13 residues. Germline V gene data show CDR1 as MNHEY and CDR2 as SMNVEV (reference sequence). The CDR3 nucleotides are TGTGCCAGCAGTTTATTGGTGAACACTGAAGCTTTCTTT. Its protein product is CASSLLVNTEAFF.

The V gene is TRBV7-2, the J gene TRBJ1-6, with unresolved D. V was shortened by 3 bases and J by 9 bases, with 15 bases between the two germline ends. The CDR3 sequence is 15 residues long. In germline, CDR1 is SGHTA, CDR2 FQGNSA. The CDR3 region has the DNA TGTGCCAGCAGCTTCGTGGGTATATACGTTTCACCCCTCCACTTT. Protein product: CASSFVGIYVSPLHF.

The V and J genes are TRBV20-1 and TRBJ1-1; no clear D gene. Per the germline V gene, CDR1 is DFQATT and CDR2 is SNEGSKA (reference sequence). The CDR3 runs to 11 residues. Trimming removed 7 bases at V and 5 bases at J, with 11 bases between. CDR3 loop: CSGRTETEAFF. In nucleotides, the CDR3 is TGCAGTGGACGGACGGAGACTGAAGCTTTCTTT.

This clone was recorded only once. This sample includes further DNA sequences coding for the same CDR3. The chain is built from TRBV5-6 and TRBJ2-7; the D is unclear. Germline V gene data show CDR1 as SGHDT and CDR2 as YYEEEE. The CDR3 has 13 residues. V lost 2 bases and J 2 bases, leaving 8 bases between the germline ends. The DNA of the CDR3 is TGTGCCAGCAGCTTCGGCGGCCCCTACGAGCAGTACTTC. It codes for CASSFGGPYEQYF.

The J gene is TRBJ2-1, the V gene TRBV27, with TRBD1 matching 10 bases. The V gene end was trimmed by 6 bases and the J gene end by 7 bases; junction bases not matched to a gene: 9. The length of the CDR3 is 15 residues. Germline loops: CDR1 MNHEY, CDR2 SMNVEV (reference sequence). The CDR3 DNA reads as TGTGCCAGCAGACTCGGGGACAGGGGTGGAAATGAGCAGTTCTTC. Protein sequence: CASRLGDRGGNEQFF.

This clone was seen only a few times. Written as DNA, the CDR3 is TGCGCCAGCAGCCAAGCCCCGGGGACTAGCGACTACGAGCAGTACTTC. This codes for CASSQAPGTSDYEQYF. V and J are TRBV4-1 and TRBJ2-7; 10 bases line up with TRBD2. With 1 base clipped from V and 3 bases from J, the junction kept 6 bases outside the gene matches. The CDR3 sequence is 16 residues long. Germline V lookup: CDR1 MGHRA, CDR2 YSYEKL.

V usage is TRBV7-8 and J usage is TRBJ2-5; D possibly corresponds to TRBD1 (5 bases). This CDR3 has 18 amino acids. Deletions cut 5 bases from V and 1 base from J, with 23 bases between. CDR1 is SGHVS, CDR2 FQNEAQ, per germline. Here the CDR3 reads CASSARILSREPQETQYF. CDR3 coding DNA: TGTGCCAGCAGCGCGCGGATTTTAAGCAGGGAACCCCAAGAGACCCAGTACTTC. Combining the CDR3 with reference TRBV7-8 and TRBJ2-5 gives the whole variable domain GAGVSQSPRYKVAKRGQDVALRCDPISGHVSLFWYQQALGQGPEFLTYFQNEAQLDKSGLPSDRFFAERPEGSVSTLKIQRTQQEDSAVYLCASSARILSREPQETQYFGPGTRLLVL.

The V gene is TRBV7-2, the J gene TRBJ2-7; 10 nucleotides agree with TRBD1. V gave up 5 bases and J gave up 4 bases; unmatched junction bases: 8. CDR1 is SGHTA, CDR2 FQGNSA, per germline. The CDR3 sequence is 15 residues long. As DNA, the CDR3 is TGTGCCAGCAGCCCAGGACAGGGGGAAGGATACGAGCAGTACTTC. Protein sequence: CASSPGQGEGYEQYF.

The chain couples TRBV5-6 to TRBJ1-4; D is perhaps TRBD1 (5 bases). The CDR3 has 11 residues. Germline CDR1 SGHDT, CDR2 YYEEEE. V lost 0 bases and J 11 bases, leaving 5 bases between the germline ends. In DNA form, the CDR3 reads TGTGCCAGCAGCTTGGGGGACAAACTGTTTTTT. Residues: CASSLGDKLFF.

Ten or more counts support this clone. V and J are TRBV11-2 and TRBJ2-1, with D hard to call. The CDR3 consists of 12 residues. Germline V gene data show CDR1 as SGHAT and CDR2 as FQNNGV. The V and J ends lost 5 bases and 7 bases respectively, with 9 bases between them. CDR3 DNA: TGTGCCAGCAGCAGTTCCTGGAATGAGCAGTTCTTC. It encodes CASSSSWNEQFF.

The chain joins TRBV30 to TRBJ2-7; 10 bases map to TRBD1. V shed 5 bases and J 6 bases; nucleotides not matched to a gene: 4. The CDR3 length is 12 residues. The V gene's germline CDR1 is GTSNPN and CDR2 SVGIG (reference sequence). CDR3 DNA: TGTGCCTGGGACAGGGGGCCGGGCGAGCAGTACTTC. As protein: CAWDRGPGEQYF.

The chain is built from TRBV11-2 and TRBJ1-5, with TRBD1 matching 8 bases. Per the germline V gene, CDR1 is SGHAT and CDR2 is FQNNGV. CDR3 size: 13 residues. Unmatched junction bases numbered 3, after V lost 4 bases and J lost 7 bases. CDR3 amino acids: CASSWDRRQPQHF. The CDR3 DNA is TGTGCCAGCAGCTGGGACAGGAGGCAGCCCCAGCATTTT.